This record concerns one TCR beta chain sequence. Assay: immunoSEQ multiplex PCR; the TCRdb copy retains only in-frame clones and omits some. This table holds approximately 260,000 clones, approximately 91% found once. The data stem from a study of blood T cell repertoires in COVID-19. Whole-study context: PBMCs, B-cell-depleted T cells, or T cells were the source of the cDNA or gDNA that made up the material.

Input material: peripheral blood. This sequence was found in a man in his forties or fifties with acute or convalescent COVID-19.

This CDR3 reads CASSVSGPGNYGYTF. In DNA, the CDR3 is TGTGCCAGCAGCGTAAGTGGGCCAGGGAACTATGGCTACACCTTC. The chain joins TRBV9 to TRBJ1-2, with TRBD1 as a possible D gene (5 bases). The CDR3 totals 15 residues. V was pared by 1 base and J by 2 bases, with 12 bases between. The germline V gene encodes CDR1 SGDLS and CDR2 YYNGEE.